A single T cell receptor (beta chain) is shown here with its context. Under the authors' procedure: Estimated nucleated cell counts came from reference gene primer amplification. TCRdb keeps only in-frame clones here, not all; method: immunoSEQ multiplex PCR. V and J calls and clone size follow that table, whereas D and trimming were derived from the DNA. The sample shows 110,000 to 150,000 clones, approximately 82% of them seen only once. The data derive from a study of blood T cell repertoires in COVID-19. Study context: Acute-phase and convalescent COVID-19 samples originated in the United States, Italy and Spain. Sources were T cells, B-cell-depleted T cells, or PBMCs; the material itself was cDNA or gDNA.

Per the germline V gene, CDR1 is SNHLY and CDR2 is FYNNEI. With 7 bases removed from V and 4 bases from J, the gap between germline ends came to 13 bases. The CDR3 sequence is 14 residues long. This chain connects TRBV2 to TRBJ2-2; a possible D gene is TRBD1 (6 bases). The sample was peripheral blood. The receptor's source is a man aged 55 to 69 with active or convalescent COVID-19. The CDR3 DNA sequence: TGTGCCAGCACTAGCCAGGGGCCCACCGGGGAGCTGTTTTTT. Translation gives CASTSQGPTGELFF.